This T cell receptor beta chain was sequenced in a study of cytomegalovirus exposure and HLA in healthy donors. Germline assignment: CDR1 SGDLS and CDR2 YYNGEE. The CDR3 sequence is 17 residues long. V lost 4 bases to trimming and J lost 8 bases; unmatched junction nucleotides: 17. Both 60 Vbeta primers and 13 Jbeta primers went into the PCR. Assay used: immunoSEQ multiplex PCR; TCRdb lists only in-frame clones, some missing. The sample lists around 300,000 clones; roughly two thirds were seen once. This receptor was obtained from a female donor in good health and CMV-seronegative. The V and J genes are TRBV9 and TRBJ2-1; the match to TRBD2 covers 8 bases. The sequenced material came from PBMCs. The CDR3 is CASSSSRSGRPEDEQFF. DNA for the CDR3: TGTGCCAGCAGCTCGAGCCGGAGCGGGAGACCCGAGGATGAGCAGTTCTTC.